This T cell receptor beta chain was captured by sequencing in a study of CD8+ T cells in alopecia areata. Study results and caveats: Patients showed less clear TCR sequence sharing than mice, possibly partly because of HLA diversity. For lesional scalp, especially alopecia totalis/universalis, clonality was higher than in normal scalp.

Reverse transcription of extracted RNA yielded cDNA, which provided the sequencing template. TCRdb keeps only in-frame clones here, not all; method: immunoSEQ multiplex PCR. The sample lists over 30,000 clones, about 74% seen once, with approximately 18% in the top ten. Germline loops: CDR1 MGHDK, CDR2 SYGVNS. The CDR3 spans 17 residues. Between the trimmed V and J ends, which lost 3 bases and 0 bases, there was a span of 15 bases. Alopecia areata patients gave lesional scalp punch biopsies and peripheral blood samples. As to this clone: The antigen is unknown.

The specimen sequenced was NKG2D-low CD8+ T cells sorted from blood. The genes are TRBV25-1 and TRBJ1-5; D uncertain. This sequence originates from a human donor with alopecia areata. The CDR3 DNA sequence: TGTGCCAGCAGTGATGGACGTTCGCTCTATAGCAATCAGCCCCAGCATTTT. It codes for CASSDGRSLYSNQPQHF. The whole variable domain, filled in from reference TRBV25-1 and TRBJ1-5, reads EADIYQTPRYLVIGTGKKITLECSQTMGHDKMYWYQQDPGMELHLIHYSYGVNSTEKGDLSSESTVSRIRTEHFPLTLESARPSHTSQYLCASSDGRSLYSNQPQHFGDGTRLSIL.